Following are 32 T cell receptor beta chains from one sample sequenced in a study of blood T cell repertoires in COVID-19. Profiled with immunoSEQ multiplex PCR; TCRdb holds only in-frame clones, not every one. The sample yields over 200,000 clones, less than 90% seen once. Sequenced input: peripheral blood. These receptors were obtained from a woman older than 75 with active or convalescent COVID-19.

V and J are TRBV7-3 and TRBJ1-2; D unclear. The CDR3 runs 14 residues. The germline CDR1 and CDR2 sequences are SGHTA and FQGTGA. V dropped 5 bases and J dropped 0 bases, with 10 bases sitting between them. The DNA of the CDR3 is TGTGCCAGCAGCCCTGGAGAGACTAACTATGGCTACACCTTC. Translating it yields CASSPGETNYGYTF. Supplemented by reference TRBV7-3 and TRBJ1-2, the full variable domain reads GAGVSQTPSNKVTEKGKYVELRCDPISGHTALYWYRQSLGQGPEFLIYFQGTGAADDSGLPNDRFFAVRPEGSVSTLKIQRTERGDSAVYLCASSPGETNYGYTFGSGTRLTVV.

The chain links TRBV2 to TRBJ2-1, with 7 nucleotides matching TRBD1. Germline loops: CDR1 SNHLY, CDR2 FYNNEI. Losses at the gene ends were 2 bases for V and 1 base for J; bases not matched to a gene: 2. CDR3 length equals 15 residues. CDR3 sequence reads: CASSENRGSYNEQFF. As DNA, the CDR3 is TGTGCCAGCAGTGAAAACAGGGGTTCCTACAATGAGCAGTTCTTC.

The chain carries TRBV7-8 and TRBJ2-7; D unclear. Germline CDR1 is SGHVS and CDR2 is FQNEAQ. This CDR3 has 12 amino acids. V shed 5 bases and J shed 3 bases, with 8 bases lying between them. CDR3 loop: CASSKENYEQYF. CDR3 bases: TGTGCCAGCAGCAAGGAGAACTACGAGCAGTACTTC.

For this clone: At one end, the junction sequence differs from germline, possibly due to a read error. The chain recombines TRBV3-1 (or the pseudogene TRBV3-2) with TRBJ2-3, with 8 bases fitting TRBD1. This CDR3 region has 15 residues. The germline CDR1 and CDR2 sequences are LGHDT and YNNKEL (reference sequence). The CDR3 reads CASSEDRGGRNTQYF. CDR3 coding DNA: TGTGCCAGCAGCGAAGACAGGGGTGGGCGGAATACGCAGTATTTT.

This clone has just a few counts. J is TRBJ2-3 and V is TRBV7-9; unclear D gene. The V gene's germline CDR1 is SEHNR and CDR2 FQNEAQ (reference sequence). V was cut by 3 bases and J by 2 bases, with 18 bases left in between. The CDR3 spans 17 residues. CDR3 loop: CASSFRHPNPATDTQYF. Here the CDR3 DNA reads TGTGCCAGCAGCTTCCGACATCCAAACCCAGCCACAGATACGCAGTATTTT.

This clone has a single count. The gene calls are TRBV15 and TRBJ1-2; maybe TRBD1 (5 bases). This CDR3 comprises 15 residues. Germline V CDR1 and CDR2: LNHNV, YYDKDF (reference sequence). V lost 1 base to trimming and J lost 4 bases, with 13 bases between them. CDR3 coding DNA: TGTGCCACCAGCAGAGGTTATGACAGTCCCTATGGCTACACCTTC. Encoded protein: CATSRGYDSPYGYTF. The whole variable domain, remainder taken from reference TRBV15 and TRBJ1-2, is DAMVIQNPRYQVTQFGKPVTLSCSQTLNHNVMYWYQQKSSQAPKLLFHYYDKDFNNEADTPDNFQSRRPNTSFCFLDIRSPGLGDTAMYLCATSRGYDSPYGYTFGSGTRLTVV.

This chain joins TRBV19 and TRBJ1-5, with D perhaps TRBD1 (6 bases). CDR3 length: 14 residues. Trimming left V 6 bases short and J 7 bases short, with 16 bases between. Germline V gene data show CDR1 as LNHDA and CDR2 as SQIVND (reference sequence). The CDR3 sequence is CASRQGSGGQPQHF. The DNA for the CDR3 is TGTGCCAGTAGACAGGGTTCAGGCGGGCAGCCCCAGCATTTT. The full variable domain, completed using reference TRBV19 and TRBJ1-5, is DGGITQSPKYLFRKEGQNVTLSCEQNLNHDAMYWYRQDPGQGLRLIYYSQIVNDFQKGDIAEGYSVSREKKESFPLTVTSAQKNPTAFYLCASRQGSGGQPQHFGDGTRLSIL.

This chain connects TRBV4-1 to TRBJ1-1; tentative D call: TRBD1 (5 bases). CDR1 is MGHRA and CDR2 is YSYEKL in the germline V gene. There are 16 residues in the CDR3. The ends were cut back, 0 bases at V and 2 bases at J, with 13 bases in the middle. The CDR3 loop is CASSQDNGHKNTEAFF. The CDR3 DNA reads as TGCGCCAGCAGCCAAGATAATGGACACAAAAACACTGAAGCTTTCTTT.

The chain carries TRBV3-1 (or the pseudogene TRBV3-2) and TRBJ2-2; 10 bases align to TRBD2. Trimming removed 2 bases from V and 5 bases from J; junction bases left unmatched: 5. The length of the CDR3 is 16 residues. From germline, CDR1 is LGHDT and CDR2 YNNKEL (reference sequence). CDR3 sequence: CASSQLLAGVTGELFF. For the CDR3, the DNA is TGTGCCAGCAGCCAACTTCTAGCGGGAGTAACCGGGGAGCTGTTTTTT.

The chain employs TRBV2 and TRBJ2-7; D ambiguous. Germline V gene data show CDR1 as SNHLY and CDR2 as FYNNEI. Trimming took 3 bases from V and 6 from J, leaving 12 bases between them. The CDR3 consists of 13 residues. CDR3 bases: TGTGCCAGCAGTGACCCCCCAGTCCTCGAGCAGTACTTC. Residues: CASSDPPVLEQYF.

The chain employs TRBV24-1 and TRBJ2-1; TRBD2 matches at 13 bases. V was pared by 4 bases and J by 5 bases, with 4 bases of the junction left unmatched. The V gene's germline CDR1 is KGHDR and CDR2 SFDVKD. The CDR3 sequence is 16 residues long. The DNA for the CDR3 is TGTGCCACCAGTGACCCGGGACTAGCGGGGAACAATGAGCAGTTCTTC. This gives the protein CATSDPGLAGNNEQFF.

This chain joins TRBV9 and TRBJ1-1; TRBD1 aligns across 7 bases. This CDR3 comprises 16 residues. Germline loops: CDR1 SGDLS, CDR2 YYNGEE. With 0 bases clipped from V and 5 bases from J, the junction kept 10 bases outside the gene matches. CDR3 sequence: CASSVDWAGGITEAFF. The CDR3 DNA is TGTGCCAGCAGCGTAGACTGGGCAGGGGGTATAACTGAAGCTTTCTTT.

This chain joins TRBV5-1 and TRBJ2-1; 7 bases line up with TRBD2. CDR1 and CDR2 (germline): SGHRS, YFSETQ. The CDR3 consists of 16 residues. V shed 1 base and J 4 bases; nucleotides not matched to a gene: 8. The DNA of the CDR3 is TGCGCCAGCAGCTTGTGGCCTAGCGGACAATACAATGAGCAGTTCTTC. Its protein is CASSLWPSGQYNEQFF.

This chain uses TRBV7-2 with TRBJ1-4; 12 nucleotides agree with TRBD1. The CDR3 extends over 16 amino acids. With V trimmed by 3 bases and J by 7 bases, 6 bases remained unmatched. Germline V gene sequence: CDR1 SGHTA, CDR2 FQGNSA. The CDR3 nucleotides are TGTGCCAGCAGCTTCACCGGGACAGGGGGCGTTGAAAAACTGTTTTTT. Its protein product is CASSFTGTGGVEKLFF.

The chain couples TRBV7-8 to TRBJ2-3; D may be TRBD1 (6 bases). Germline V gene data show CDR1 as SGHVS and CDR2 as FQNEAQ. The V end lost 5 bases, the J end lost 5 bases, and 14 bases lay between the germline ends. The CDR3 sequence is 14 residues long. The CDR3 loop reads CASSPGHARDTQYF. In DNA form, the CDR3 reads TGTGCCAGCAGCCCGGGACATGCTAGAGATACGCAGTATTTT. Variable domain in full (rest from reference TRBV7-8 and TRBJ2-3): GAGVSQSPRYKVAKRGQDVALRCDPISGHVSLFWYQQALGQGPEFLTYFQNEAQLDKSGLPSDRFFAERPEGSVSTLKIQRTQQEDSAVYLCASSPGHARDTQYFGPGTRLTVL.

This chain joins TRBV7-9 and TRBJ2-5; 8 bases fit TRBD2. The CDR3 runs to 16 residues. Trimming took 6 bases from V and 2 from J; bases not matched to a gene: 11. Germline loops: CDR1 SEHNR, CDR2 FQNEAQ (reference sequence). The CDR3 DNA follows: TGTGCCAGCAGTCGGACGGCGGGGGGCACTCAAGAGACCCAGTACTTC. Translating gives CASSRTAGGTQETQYF.

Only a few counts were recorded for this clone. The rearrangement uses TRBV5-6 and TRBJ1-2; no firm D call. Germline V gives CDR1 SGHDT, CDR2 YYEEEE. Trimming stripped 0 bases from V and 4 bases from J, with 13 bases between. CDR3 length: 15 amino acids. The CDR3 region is CASSLVPGGSYGYTF. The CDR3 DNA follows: TGTGCCAGCAGCTTGGTCCCGGGTGGTAGCTATGGCTACACCTTC. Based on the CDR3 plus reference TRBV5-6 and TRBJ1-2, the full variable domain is DAGVTQSPTHLIKTRGQQVTLRCSPKSGHDTVSWYQQALGQGPQFIFQYYEEEERQRGNFPDRFSGHQFPNYSSELNVNALLLGDSALYLCASSLVPGGSYGYTFGSGTRLTVV.

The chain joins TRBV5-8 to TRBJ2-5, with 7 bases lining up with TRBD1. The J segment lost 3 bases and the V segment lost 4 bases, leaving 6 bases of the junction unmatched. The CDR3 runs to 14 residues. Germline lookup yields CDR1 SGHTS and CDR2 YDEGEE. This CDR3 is CASSRAGTEETQYF. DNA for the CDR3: TGTGCCAGCAGCCGAGCTGGGACAGAAGAGACCCAGTACTTC.

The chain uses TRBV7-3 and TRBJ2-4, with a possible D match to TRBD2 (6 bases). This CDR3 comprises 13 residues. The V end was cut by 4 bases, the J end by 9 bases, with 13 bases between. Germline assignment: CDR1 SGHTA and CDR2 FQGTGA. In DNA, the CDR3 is TGTGCCAGCAGCTCAGATGGGGGGACCATTCAGTACTTC. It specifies CASSSDGGTIQYF.

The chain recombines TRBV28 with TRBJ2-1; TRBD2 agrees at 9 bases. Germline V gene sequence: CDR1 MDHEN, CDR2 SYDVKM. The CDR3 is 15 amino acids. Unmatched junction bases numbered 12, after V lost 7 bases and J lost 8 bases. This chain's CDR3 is CASTKVGRGGDEQFF. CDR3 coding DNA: TGTGCCAGCACCAAAGTGGGGCGGGGGGGCGATGAGCAGTTCTTC.

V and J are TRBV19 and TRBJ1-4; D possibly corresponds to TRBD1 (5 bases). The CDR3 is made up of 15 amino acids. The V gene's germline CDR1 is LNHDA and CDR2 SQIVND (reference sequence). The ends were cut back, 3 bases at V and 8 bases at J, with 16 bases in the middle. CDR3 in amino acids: CASSMLGAVGEKLFF. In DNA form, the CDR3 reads TGTGCCAGTAGTATGTTAGGGGCAGTGGGGGAAAAACTGTTTTTT. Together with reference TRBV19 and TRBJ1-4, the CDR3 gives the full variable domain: DGGITQSPKYLFRKEGQNVTLSCEQNLNHDAMYWYRQDPGQGLRLIYYSQIVNDFQKGDIAEGYSVSREKKESFPLTVTSAQKNPTAFYLCASSMLGAVGEKLFFGSGTQLSVL.

The CDR3 loop is CASSPQQGNTGELFF. The CDR3 bases are TGTGCCAGCAGCCCCCAACAGGGGAACACCGGGGAGCTGTTTTTT. The rearrangement uses TRBV7-3 and TRBJ2-2, with a tentative D call TRBD1 (6 bases). V gave up 5 bases and J gave up 1 base, with 11 bases separating them. Germline assignment: CDR1 SGHTA and CDR2 FQGTGA. The CDR3 loop spans 15 amino acids. The entire variable domain, with the rest obtained from reference TRBV7-3 and TRBJ2-2, is as follows: GAGVSQTPSNKVTEKGKYVELRCDPISGHTALYWYRQSLGQGPEFLIYFQGTGAADDSGLPNDRFFAVRPEGSVSTLKIQRTERGDSAVYLCASSPQQGNTGELFFGEGSRLTVL.

In nucleotides, the CDR3 is TGTGCCAGCAGCTTTTATCAGGGAGGGTACGAGCAGTACTTC. This sequence encodes CASSFYQGGYEQYF. The chain couples TRBV7-9 to TRBJ2-7; 7 bases align to TRBD2. Per germline, CDR1 SEHNR and CDR2 FQNEAQ (reference sequence). The CDR3 runs to 14 residues. With V trimmed by 3 bases and J by 4 bases, 6 bases remained unmatched. The whole variable domain, filled in from reference TRBV7-9 and TRBJ2-7, reads DTGVSQNPRHKITKRGQNVTFRCDPISEHNRLYWYRQTLGQGPEFLTYFQNEAQLEKSRLLSDRFSAERPKGSFSTLEIQRTEQGDSAMYLCASSFYQGGYEQYFGPGTRLTVT.

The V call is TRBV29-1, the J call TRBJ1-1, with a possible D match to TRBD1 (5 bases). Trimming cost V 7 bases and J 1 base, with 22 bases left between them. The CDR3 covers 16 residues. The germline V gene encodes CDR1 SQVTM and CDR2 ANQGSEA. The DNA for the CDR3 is TGCAGCGCCCCCGGGGGAGGAGGCCCTGAGAACACTGAAGCTTTCTTT. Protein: CSAPGGGGPENTEAFF.

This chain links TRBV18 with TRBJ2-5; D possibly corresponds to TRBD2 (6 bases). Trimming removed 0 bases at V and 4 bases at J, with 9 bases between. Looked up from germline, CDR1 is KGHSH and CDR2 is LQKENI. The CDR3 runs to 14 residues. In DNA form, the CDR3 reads TGTGCCAGCTCACCACCTAGCGGTGGAGAGACCCAGTACTTC. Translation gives CASSPPSGGETQYF. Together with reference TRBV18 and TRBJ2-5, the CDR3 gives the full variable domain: NAGVMQNPRHLVRRRGQEARLRCSPMKGHSHVYWYRQLPEEGLKFMVYLQKENIIDESGMPKERFSAEFPKEGPSILRIQQVVRGDSAAYFCASSPPSGGETQYFGPGTRLLVL.

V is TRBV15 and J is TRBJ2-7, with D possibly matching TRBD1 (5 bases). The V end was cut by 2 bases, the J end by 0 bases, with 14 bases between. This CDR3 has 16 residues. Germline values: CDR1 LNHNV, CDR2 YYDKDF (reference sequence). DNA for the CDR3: TGTGCCACCAGCAGATACCCGCAAGGGGTCTCCTACGAGCAGTACTTC. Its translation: CATSRYPQGVSYEQYF.

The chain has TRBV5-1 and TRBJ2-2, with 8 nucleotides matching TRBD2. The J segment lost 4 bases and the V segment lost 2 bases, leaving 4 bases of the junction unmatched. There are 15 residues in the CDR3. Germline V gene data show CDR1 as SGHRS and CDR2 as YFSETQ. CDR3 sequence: CASSLAGEGTGELFF. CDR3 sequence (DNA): TGCGCCAGCAGCTTAGCGGGAGAGGGCACCGGGGAGCTGTTTTTT.

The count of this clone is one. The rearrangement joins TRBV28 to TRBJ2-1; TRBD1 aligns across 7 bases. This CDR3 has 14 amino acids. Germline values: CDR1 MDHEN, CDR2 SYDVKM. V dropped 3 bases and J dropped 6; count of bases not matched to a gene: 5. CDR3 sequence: CASSLDRKRNEQFF. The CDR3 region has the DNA TGTGCCAGCAGTTTGGACAGGAAACGCAATGAGCAGTTCTTC.

CDR3 sequence: CASSEVSGTSGTNYEQYF. As DNA, the CDR3 is TGTGCCAGCAGTGAAGTTTCCGGGACTAGCGGGACTAATTACGAGCAGTACTTC. This chain uses TRBV6-1 with TRBJ2-7; 13 nucleotides line up with TRBD2. CDR1 MNHNS and CDR2 SASEGT come from the germline V gene. This CDR3 has 18 residues. The junction had 10 bases not matched to a gene; V was cut back by 1 base and J by 4 bases.

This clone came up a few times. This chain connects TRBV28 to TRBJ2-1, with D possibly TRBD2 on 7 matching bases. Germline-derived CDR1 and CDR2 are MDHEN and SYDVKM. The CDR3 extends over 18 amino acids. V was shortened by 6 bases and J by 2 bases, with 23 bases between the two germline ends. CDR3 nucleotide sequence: TGTGCCAGCAGAGAAGGGGGGGCTAGGTGGGCAACCTACAATGAGCAGTTCTTC. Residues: CASREGGARWATYNEQFF.

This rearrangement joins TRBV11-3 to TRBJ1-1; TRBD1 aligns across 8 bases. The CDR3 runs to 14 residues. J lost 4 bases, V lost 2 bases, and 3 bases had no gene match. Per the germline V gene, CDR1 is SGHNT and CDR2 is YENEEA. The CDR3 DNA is TGTGCCAGCAGCTTAACAGGGGGGGTCACTGAAGCTTTCTTT. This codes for CASSLTGGVTEAFF.

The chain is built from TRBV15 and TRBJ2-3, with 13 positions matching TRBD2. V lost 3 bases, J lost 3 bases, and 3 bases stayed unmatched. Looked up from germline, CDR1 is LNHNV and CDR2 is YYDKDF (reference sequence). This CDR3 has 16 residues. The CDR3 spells CATSRGLAGITDTQYF. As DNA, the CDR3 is TGTGCCACCAGCAGGGGACTAGCGGGAATTACAGATACGCAGTATTTT.